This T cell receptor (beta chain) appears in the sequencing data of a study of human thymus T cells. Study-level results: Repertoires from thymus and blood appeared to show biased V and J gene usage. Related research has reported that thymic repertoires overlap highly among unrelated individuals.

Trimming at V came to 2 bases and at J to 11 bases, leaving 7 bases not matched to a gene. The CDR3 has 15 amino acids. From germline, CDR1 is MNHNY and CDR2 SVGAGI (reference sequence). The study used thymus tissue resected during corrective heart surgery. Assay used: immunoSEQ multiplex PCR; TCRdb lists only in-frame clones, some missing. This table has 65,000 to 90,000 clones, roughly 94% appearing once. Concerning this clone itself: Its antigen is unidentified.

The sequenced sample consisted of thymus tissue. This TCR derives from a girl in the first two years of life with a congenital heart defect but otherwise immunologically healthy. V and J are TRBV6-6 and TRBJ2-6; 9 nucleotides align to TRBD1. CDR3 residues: CASSYNPGQGYVLTF. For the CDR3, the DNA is TGTGCCAGCAGTTACAATCCCGGACAGGGGTACGTCCTGACTTTC.